This TCR beta chain was observed in a study of T cells after posttransplantation cyclophosphamide. Regarding the study as a whole: Later blood repertoires were often dominated by clones from the donor CD8+ memory compartment.

In this sample, this clone turned up many times. Its specificity is unknown. Germline values: CDR1 SGHRS, CDR2 YFSETQ. The CDR3 extends over 14 amino acids. The V and J ends lost 2 bases and 6 bases, in that order; junction bases with no gene match: 1. Assay used: immunoSEQ multiplex PCR; TCRdb lists only in-frame clones, some missing. Recorded here are around 35,000 clones, none singletons. The material sequenced was PBMCs. The clonotype was recovered from a woman aged 50 to 60 in good health and a related stem cell transplant donor. The chain has TRBV5-1 and TRBJ2-7; 14 nucleotides agree with TRBD2. The CDR3 DNA reads as TGCGCCAGCAGCTTAGGGACTAGCGGGAGCGAGCAGTACTTC. It translates to CASSLGTSGSEQYF.